In this sample, the clone carrying this T cell receptor (beta chain) turned up a few times. Trimming cost V 3 bases and J 5 bases, with 13 bases left between them. Germline V gives CDR1 SQVTM, CDR2 ANQGSEA. This CDR3 has 13 amino acids. This sample is drawn from a study of human T cells and chemical hapten exposure. Time point given: patch test 1, 2 weeks after DPC sensitization. Specified treatment: therapeutic diphenylcyclopropenone sensitization with weekly scalp DPC. One entry per CDR3 protein, called by TCRdb with MiXCR from the RACE reads. The sample contains around 110,000 distinct CDR3 sequences, 9% to 13% of which appear only once.

V usage is TRBV29-1 and J usage is TRBJ2-5; no clear D gene. This clonotype was sampled from a woman in her forties or fifties with alopecia areata. Some clones in this sample may be carry-over from other donors' samples. The input for sequencing was whole blood, taken in connection with sensitization to the hapten diphenylcyclopropenone (DPC). CDR3 sequence: CSVDWALGETQYF. CDR3 in DNA: TGCAGCGTTGATTGGGCCCTCGGGGAGACCCAGTACTTC.